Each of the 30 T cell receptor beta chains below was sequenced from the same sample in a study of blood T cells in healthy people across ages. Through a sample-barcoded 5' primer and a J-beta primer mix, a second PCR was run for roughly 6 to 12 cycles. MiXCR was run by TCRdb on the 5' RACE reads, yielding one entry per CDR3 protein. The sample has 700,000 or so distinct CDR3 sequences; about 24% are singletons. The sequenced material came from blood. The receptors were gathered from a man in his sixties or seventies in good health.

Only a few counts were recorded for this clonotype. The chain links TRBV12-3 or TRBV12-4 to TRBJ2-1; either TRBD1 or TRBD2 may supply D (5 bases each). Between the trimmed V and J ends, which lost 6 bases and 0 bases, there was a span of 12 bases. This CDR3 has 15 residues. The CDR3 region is CASRGGQGSYNEQFF. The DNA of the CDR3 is TGTGCCAGCAGGGGCGGGCAGGGCTCCTACAATGAGCAGTTCTTC.

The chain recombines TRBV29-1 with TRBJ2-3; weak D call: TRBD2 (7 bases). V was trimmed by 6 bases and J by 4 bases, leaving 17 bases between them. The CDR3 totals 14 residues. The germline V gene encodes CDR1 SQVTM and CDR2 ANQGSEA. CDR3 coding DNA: TGCAGCGTGATTACAGGGAGGGTTCCAGATACGCAGTATTTT. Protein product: CSVITGRVPDTQYF.

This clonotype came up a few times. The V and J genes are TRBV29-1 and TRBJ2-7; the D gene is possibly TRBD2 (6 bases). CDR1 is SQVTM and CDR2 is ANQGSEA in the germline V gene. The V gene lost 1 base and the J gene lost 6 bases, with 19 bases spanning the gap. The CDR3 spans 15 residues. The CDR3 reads CSVEGGSGHSGEQYV. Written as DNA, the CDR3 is TGCAGCGTTGAAGGAGGTAGCGGACACAGCGGCGAGCAGTACGTC.

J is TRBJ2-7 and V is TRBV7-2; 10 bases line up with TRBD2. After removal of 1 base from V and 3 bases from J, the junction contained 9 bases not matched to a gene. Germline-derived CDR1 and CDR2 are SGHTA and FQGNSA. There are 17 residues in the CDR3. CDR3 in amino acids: CASSLVGASGRNYEQYV. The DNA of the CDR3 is TGTGCCAGCAGCTTAGTGGGGGCTAGCGGGAGAAACTACGAGCAGTACGTC.

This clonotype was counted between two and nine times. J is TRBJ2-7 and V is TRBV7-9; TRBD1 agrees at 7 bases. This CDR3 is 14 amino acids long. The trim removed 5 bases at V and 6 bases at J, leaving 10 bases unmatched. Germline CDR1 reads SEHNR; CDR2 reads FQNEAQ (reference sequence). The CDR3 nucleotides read TGTGCCAGCAGCATCGCTGGGACAGACGGCGAGCAGTACTTC. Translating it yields CASSIAGTDGEQYF.

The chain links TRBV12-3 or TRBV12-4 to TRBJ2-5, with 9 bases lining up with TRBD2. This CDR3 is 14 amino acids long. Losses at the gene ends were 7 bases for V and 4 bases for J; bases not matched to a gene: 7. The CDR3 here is CASTIGLARETQYF. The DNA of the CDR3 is TGTGCCAGCACAATTGGACTAGCGAGAGAGACCCAGTACTTC.

In nucleotides, the CDR3 is TGTGCCAGCAGCCCTACCCCGGGACGTTACAATGAGCAGTTCTTC. Protein sequence: CASSPTPGRYNEQFF. The chain links TRBV7-3 to TRBJ2-1, with D perhaps matching TRBD1 or TRBD2 (5 bases each). The V end lost 5 bases, the J end lost 4 bases, and 15 bases lay between the germline ends. CDR1 and CDR2 (germline): SGHTA, FQGTGA. This CDR3 comprises 15 residues.

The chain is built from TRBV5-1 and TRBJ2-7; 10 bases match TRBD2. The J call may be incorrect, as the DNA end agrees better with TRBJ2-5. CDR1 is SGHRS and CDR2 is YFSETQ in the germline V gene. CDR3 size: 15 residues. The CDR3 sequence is CASSTSGIGAETQYF. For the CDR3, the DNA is TGCGCCAGCAGTACTAGCGGGATCGGCGCGGAGACCCAGTACTTC.

CDR3 sequence reads: CASSLTPGPNYEQYF. The CDR3 nucleotides read TGCGCCAGCAGCTTGACTCCGGGACCGAACTACGAGCAGTACTTC. The rearrangement links TRBV5-1 to TRBJ2-7; D tentatively fits TRBD1 or TRBD2 (5 bases each). Trimming cost V 1 base and J 3 bases, with 14 bases left between them. The CDR3 totals 15 residues. Per germline, CDR1 SGHRS and CDR2 YFSETQ.

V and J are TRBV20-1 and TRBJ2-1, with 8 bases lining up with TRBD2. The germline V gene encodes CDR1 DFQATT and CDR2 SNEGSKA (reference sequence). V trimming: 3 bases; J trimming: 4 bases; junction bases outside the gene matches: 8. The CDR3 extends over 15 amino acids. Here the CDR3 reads CSARMGSGMYNEQFF. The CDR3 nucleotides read TGCAGTGCTAGGATGGGTAGCGGGATGTACAATGAGCAGTTCTTC.

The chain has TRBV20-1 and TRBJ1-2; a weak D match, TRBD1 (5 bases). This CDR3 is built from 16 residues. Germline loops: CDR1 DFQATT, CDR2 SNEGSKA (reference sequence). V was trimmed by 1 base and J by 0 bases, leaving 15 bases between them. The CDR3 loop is CSARAGAGTSNYGYTF. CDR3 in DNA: TGCAGTGCTAGAGCCGGGGCCGGGACTTCTAACTATGGCTACACCTTC.

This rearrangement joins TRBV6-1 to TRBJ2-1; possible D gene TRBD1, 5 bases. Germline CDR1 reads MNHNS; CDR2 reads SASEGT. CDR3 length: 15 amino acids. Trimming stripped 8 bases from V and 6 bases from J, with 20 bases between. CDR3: CASRMSLQVVNEQFF. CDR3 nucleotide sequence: TGTGCCAGCCGTATGAGTCTACAGGTGGTCAATGAGCAGTTCTTC.

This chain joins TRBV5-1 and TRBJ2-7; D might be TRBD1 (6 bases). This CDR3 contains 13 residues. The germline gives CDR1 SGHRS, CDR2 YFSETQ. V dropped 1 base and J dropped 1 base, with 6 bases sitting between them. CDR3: CASSLTGSYEQYV. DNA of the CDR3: TGCGCCAGCAGCTTGACAGGGTCCTACGAGCAGTACGTC.

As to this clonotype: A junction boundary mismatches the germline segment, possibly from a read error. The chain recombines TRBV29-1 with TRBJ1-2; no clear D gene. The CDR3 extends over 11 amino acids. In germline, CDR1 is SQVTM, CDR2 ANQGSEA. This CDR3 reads CGVAGNHGYTF. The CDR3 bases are TGCGGCGTTGCTGGGAACCATGGCTACACCTTC.

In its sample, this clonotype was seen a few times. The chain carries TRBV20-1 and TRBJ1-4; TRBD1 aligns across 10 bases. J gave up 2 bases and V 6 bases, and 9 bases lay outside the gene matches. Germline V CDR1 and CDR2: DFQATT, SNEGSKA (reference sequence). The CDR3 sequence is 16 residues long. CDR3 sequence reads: CSANPGTGVTNEKLFF. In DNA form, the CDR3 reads TGCAGTGCAAATCCCGGGACAGGGGTTACTAATGAAAAACTGTTTTTT.

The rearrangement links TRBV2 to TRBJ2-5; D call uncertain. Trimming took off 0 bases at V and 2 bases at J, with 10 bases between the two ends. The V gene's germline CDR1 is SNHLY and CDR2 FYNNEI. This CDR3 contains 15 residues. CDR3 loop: CASSEAWTAQETQYF. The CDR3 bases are TGTGCCAGCAGTGAAGCCTGGACGGCACAAGAGACCCAGTACTTC.

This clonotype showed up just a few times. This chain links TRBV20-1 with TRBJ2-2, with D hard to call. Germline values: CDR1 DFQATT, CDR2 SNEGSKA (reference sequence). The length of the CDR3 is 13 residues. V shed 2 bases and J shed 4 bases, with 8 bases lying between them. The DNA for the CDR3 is TGCAGTGCTAGATGGGAATTCACCGGGGAGCTGTTTTTT. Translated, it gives CSARWEFTGELFF.

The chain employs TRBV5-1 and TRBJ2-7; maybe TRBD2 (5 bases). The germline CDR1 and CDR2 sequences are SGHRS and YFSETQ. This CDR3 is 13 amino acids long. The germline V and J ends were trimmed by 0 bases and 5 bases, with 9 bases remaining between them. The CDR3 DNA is TGCGCCAGCAGCTTGGACGCGGGTAACGAGCAGTACTTC. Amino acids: CASSLDAGNEQYF. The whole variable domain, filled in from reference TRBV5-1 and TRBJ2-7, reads KAGVTQTPRYLIKTRGQQVTLSCSPISGHRSVSWYQQTPGQGLQFLFEYFSETQRNKGNFPGRFSGRQFSNSRSEMNVSTLELGDSALYLCASSLDAGNEQYFGPGTRLTVT.

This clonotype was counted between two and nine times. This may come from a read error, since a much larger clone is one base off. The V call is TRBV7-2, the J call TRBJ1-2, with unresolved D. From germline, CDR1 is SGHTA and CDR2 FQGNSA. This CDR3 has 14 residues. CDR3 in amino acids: CACSLATDVYGYTF. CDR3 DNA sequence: TGTGCCTGCAGCTTAGCGACGGATGTCTATGGCTACACCTTC.

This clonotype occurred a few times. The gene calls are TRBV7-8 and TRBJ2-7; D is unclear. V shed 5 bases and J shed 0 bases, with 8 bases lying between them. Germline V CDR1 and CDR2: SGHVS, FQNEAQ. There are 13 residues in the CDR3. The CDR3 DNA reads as TGTGCCAGCAGCCCCCGGACCTCCTACGAGCAGTACTTC. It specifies CASSPRTSYEQYF.

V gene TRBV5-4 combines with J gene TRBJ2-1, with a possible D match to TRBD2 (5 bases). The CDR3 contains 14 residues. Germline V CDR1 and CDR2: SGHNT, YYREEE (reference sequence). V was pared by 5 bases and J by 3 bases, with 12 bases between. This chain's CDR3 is CASSSHDYYNEQFF. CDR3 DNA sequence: TGTGCCAGCAGTTCACACGACTACTACAATGAGCAGTTCTTC.

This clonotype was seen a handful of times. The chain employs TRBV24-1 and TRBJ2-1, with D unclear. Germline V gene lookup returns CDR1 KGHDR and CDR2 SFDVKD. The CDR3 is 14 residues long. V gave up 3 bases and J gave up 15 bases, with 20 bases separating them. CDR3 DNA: TGTGCCACCAGTGATCCCTTGGACGTGGGTCTTCGGTTCTTC. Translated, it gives CATSDPLDVGLRFF.

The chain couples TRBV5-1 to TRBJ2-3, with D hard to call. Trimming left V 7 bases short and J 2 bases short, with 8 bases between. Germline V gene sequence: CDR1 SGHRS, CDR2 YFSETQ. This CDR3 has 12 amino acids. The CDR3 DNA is TGCGCCAGCGTAGGGCCCACAGATACGCAGTATTTT. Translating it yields CASVGPTDTQYF.

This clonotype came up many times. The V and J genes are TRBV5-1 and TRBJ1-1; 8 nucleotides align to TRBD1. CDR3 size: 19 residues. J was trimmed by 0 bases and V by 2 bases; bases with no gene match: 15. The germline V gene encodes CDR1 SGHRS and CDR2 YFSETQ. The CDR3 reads CASSFPLPTGGYVNTEAFF. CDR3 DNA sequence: TGCGCCAGCAGCTTCCCACTTCCTACAGGGGGATATGTGAACACTGAAGCTTTCTTT.

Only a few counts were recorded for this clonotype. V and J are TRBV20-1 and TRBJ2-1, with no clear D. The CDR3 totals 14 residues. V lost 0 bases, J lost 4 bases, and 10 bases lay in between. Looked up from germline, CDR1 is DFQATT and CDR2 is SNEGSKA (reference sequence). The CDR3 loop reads CSARDRRRYNEQFF. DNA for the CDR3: TGCAGTGCTAGAGATCGACGGCGGTACAATGAGCAGTTCTTC.

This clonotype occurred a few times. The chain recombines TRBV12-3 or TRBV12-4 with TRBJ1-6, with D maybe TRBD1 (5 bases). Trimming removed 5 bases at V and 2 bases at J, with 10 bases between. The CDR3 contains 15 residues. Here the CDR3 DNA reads TGTGCCAGCAGTCAAGGCAGGGCCTATAATTCACCCCTCCACTTT. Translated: CASSQGRAYNSPLHF.

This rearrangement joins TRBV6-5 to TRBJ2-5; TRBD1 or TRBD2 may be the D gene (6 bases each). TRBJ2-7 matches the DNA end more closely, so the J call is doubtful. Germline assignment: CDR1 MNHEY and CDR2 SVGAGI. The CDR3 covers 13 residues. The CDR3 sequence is CASCRGPSYEQYF. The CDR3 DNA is TGTGCCAGCTGCCGGGGGCCCTCCTACGAGCAGTACTTC.

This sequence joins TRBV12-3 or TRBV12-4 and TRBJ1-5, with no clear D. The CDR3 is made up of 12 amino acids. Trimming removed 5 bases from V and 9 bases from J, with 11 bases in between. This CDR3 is CASSLDVGPQHF. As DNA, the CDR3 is TGTGCCAGCAGTCTTGATGTAGGGCCCCAGCATTTT.

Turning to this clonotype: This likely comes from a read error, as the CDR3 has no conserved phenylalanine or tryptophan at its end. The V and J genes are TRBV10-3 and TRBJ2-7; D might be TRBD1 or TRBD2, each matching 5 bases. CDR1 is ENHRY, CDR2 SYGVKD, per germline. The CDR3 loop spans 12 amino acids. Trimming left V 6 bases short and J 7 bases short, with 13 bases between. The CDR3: CAIRGDSAEQYA. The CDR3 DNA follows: TGTGCCATCAGGGGAGACAGTGCGGAGCAGTACGCC.

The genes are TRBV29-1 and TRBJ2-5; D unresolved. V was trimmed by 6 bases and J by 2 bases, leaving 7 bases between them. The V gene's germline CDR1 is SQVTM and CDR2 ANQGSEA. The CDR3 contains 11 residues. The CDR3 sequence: CSVGPQETQYF. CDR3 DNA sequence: TGCAGCGTCGGGCCTCAAGAGACCCAGTACTTC.